This is a list of T cell receptor beta chains from one sample in a study of T-cell reconstitution after alpha-beta-depleted transplantation in children. TCRdb itself ran the PCR reads through MiXCR, one entry per CDR3 protein. The sample gives 300,000 to 400,000 distinct CDR3 sequences, 20% to 30% of which show up once; roughly 11% is in the top ten. The input for sequencing was PBMCs, mostly from graft donor cells, taken 180 days after TCRalphabeta/CD19-depleted stem cell transplant. The origin of the receptors is a male patient under 18 who had a stem cell transplant for acute lymphoblastic leukemia, so the T cells may come from the graft donor. Each CDR3 is given with its conserved first and last residue. A D gene is named only where the DNA matches it firmly. Size tells how often a clone was seen (once, few, many) or the class of an expanded clone, and some rows leave it out.

v_call	cdr3_length	clone_size	d_call	j_call	cdr3_nt	cdr3_aa
TRBV5-6	12	-	-	TRBJ2-3	TGTGCCAGCAGCTTGAAGACAGATACGCAGTATTTT	CASSLKTDTQYF
TRBV27	14	-	-	TRBJ2-7	TGTGCCAGCAGTTTATCGGAAGCGGGCTACGAGCAGTACTTC	CASSLSEAGYEQYF
TRBV12-3/TRBV12-4	16	many	TRBD2	TRBJ2-1	TGTGCCAGCAGTTTCGCCCGGACTAGCGGCTACAATGAGCAGTTCTTC	CASSFARTSGYNEQFF
TRBV19	15	few	-	TRBJ2-1	TGTGCCAGTAACGAGTGGGGTCCCCCCGAGGGTGAGCAGTTCTTC	CASNEWGPPEGEQFF
TRBV29-1	13	-	-	TRBJ2-7	TGCAGCGTTGAGTGGAGGGGGAGCTACGAGCAGTACTTC	CSVEWRGSYEQYF
TRBV5-6	16	few	TRBD2	TRBJ2-3	TGTGCCAGCAGCCCCCTCCAACTAGCGGGCACAGATACGCAGTATTTT	CASSPLQLAGTDTQYF
TRBV5-5	16	-	-	TRBJ2-3	TGTGCCAGCAGCTTTGGGCCAACCTCAACATCAGATACGCAGTATTTT	CASSFGPTSTSDTQYF
TRBV29-1	15	few	TRBD2	TRBJ2-1	TGCAGCGTAACAAGACTAGCGCGCTCCTACAATGAGCAGTTCTTC	CSVTRLARSYNEQFF
TRBV30	16	-	TRBD2	TRBJ2-7	TGTGCCTGGACCCGCGACCCGACTAGCGTGCTTTACGAGCAGTACTTC	CAWTRDPTSVLYEQYF
TRBV2	15	-	TRBD1	TRBJ2-5	TGTGCCAGCAGTGGACAGGGGGCAGGAGGGGAGACCCAGTACTTC	CASSGQGAGGETQYF
TRBV7-2	16	-	TRBD2	TRBJ2-1	TGTGCCAGCAGCTTAAAGGGACTAGGCTCCTACAATGAGCAGTTCTTC	CASSLKGLGSYNEQFF
TRBV29-1	12	-	TRBD1	TRBJ1-4	TGCAGCGTTTGGACAGGGGATGAAAAACTGTTTTTT	CSVWTGDEKLFF
TRBV12-3/TRBV12-4	13	few	-	TRBJ2-2	TGTGCCAGCAGTTTTATCGAAAGGGGACGGCTGTTTTTT	CASSFIERGRLFF
TRBV29-1	11	-	TRBD1	TRBJ1-2	TGCAGCGTTGAGAGACAGGGGCCTGACACCTTC	CSVERQGPDTF
TRBV7-9	14	-	-	TRBJ1-4	TGTGCCAGCAGCTACCGGGGCCCGGATGAAAAACTGTTTTTT	CASSYRGPDEKLFF
TRBV20-1	12	few	-	TRBJ2-7	TGCAGTGCCCGACGGAAGACCTACGAGCAGTACTTC	CSARRKTYEQYF
TRBV10-3	12	few	-	TRBJ2-5	TGTGCCATCAGTGGAGGAAGGGAGACCCAGTACTTC	CAISGGRETQYF
TRBV12-3/TRBV12-4	15	-	TRBD2	TRBJ2-7	TGTGCCAGCAGTTTGAAAAGGACTAGACCCTACGAGCAGTACTTC	CASSLKRTRPYEQYF
TRBV10-3	17	-	TRBD1	TRBJ1-2	TGTGCCATCAGTGAGTCAGAGGGACAGGGGACAAACTATGGCTACACCTTC	CAISESEGQGTNYGYTF
TRBV12-3/TRBV12-4	16	few	TRBD2	TRBJ2-1	TGTGCCAGCAGTACTGGTCGGGGGGGATCCTACAATGAGCAGTTCTTC	CASSTGRGGSYNEQFF
TRBV6-7	19	-	TRBD2	TRBJ2-3	TGTGCCAGCAGTTACACGAAAGATATAACTAGCGGGAGCACAGATACGCAGTATTTT	CASSYTKDITSGSTDTQYF
TRBV28	13	few	TRBD1	TRBJ2-5	TGTGCCAGCAGTTTCCAGGGGGTGGAGACCCAGTACTTC	CASSFQGVETQYF
TRBV9	16	-	-	TRBJ2-2	TGTGCCAGCAGCAATCGACCGGGGCGTAACACCGGGGAGCTGTTTTTT	CASSNRPGRNTGELFF
TRBV12-3/TRBV12-4	16	many	-	TRBJ2-5	TGTGCCAGCAGTTCATCTTACAGGGTGAGGGTGGAGACCCAGTACTTC	CASSSSYRVRVETQYF
TRBV7-9	15	-	-	TRBJ2-7	TGTGCCAGCAGCTCACGGGGTTCCATCTCCTACGAGCAGTACTTC	CASSSRGSISYEQYF
TRBV10-1	16	few	-	TRBJ2-2	TGCGCCAGCAGTGGGGATTGGGTACCTAACACCGGGGAGCTGTTTTTT	CASSGDWVPNTGELFF
TRBV5-5	13	-	-	TRBJ1-2	TGTGCCAGCAGCCAACAGGGAGGCTACGGCTACACCTTC	CASSQQGGYGYTF
TRBV6-5	12	once	-	TRBJ2-1	TGTGCCAGCAGTACCCCATGGGATGAGCAGTTCTTC	CASSTPWDEQFF
TRBV12-3/TRBV12-4	17	few	-	TRBJ1-5	TGTGCCAGCAGTTTGGAGAAGGGGATAGTTGGCAATCAGCCCCAGCATTTT	CASSLEKGIVGNQPQHF
TRBV5-1	12	-	-	TRBJ1-2	TGCGCCAGCAGAACGGCTAACTATGGCTACACCTTC	CASRTANYGYTF
TRBV5-1	15	-	-	TRBJ1-1	TGCGCCAGCAGCTTGGAAGGAGGGGAGGACACTGAAGCTTTCTTT	CASSLEGGEDTEAFF
TRBV5-1	12	many	-	TRBJ2-7	TGCGCCAGCAGCGGCACCTCCTACGAGCAGTACTTC	CASSGTSYEQYF
TRBV5-1	14	few	TRBD1	TRBJ2-7	TGCGCCAGCAGCATCCAGGGGGCCTCCTACGAGCAGTACTTC	CASSIQGASYEQYF
TRBV24-1	17	-	TRBD2	TRBJ2-3	TGTGCCACCAGTGATTTAGGAGGGACTAGCGCCACAGATACGCAGTATTTT	CATSDLGGTSATDTQYF
TRBV7-6	14	-	-	TRBJ1-2	TGTGCCAGCAGCTTAGCATCAGGCGGCTATGGCTACACCTTC	CASSLASGGYGYTF
TRBV6-5	14	few	-	TRBJ1-1	TGTGCCAGCAGTTACCGGGCAGGGAACACTGAAGCTTTCTTT	CASSYRAGNTEAFF
TRBV12-3/TRBV12-4	14	many	-	TRBJ2-5	TGTGCCAGCAGTTCTACTAGTAAGGAAGAGACCCAGTACTTC	CASSSTSKEETQYF
TRBV6-5	15	few	-	TRBJ1-1	TGTGCCAGCAGTTACGAGGGTGGAGTTAACCCTGAAGCTTTCTTT	CASSYEGGVNPEAFF
TRBV5-1	15	-	-	TRBJ2-3	TGCGCCAGCATGGAGGGGGAGCCGTCCACAGATACGCAGTATTTT	CASMEGEPSTDTQYF
TRBV20-1	14	few	TRBD1	TRBJ1-2	TGCAGTGCTAGGGGGACAGGGAAGGGCTATGGCTACACCTTC	CSARGTGKGYGYTF
TRBV20-1	16	-	-	TRBJ2-1	TGCAGTGCCGCGAGGACGGCGGGACAATTATTCAATGAGCAGTTCTTC	CSAARTAGQLFNEQFF
TRBV7-3	12	few	-	TRBJ2-5	TGTGACAGCAGCAAACGAGGGGGGGACCAGTACTTC	CDSSKRGGDQYF
TRBV19	13	-	-	TRBJ2-2	TGTGCCAGTAGTACTCCCACCGCCGGGGAGCTGTTTTTT	CASSTPTAGELFF